This T cell receptor (beta chain) was identified during a study of T cells expressing NK-cell markers. CDR1 is DFQATT, CDR2 SNEGSKA, per germline (reference sequence). The CDR3 extends over 11 amino acids. TCRdb reprocessed the 5' RACE reads, keeping one entry per CDR3 protein, no DNA. The ten top clones account for around 18%, within a sample of roughly 120,000 distinct CDR3 sequences. The sample taken for sequencing was blood T cells: a sorted CD56 or NKG2C T cell subset, CD4+ or CD8+ T cells, or bulk PBMC T cells (not recorded which). J is TRBJ2-7 and V is TRBV20-1. The source is a woman between 18 and 75 years old in good health. The CDR3 region is CSATSDYEQYF.